This T cell receptor (beta chain) was recovered during a study of CD8+ T cells in alopecia areata. cDNA serving as the sequencing template came from extracted, reverse transcribed RNA. Sequencing used immunoSEQ multiplex PCR; TCRdb keeps in-frame clones, though not all of them. This table holds about 97,000 clones, approximately 42% found once. The CDR3 contains 15 residues. Trimming shortened V by 3 bases and J by 2 bases, and 12 bases separated the two germline ends. CDR1 MDHEN and CDR2 SYDVKM come from the germline V gene. Study-level results: Relative to normal scalp, lesional scalp, especially alopecia totalis/universalis, showed higher clonality.

This clone was seen only a few times. No antigen is known for it. The chain employs TRBV28 and TRBJ2-3, with D perhaps matching TRBD1 (5 bases). The sequenced sample was CD4+ T cells sorted from blood. The sequence was collected from a human donor with alopecia areata. CDR3 sequence (DNA): TGTGCCAGCAGTTTGCAGGGTTTAAACACAGATACGCAGTATTTT. It encodes CASSLQGLNTDTQYF. Full variable domain (remainder filled in from reference TRBV28 and TRBJ2-3): DVKVTQSSRYLVKRTGEKVFLECVQDMDHENMFWYRQDPGLGLRLIYFSYDVKMKEKGDIPEGYSVSREKKERFSLILESASTNQTSMYLCASSLQGLNTDTQYFGPGTRLTVL.